This T cell receptor beta chain comes out of a study of T cells expressing NK-cell markers. Background on the study: Repertoires of TCR beta were obtained from T cells sorted as CD3+CD56+NKG2C+, CD3+CD56+NKG2C- and CD3+CD56-NKG2C+.

TCRdb reanalyzed the 5' RACE reads and collapses them to one entry per CDR3 protein, without DNA. In total, the table holds roughly 450,000 distinct CDR3 sequences. Germline V CDR1 and CDR2: SGHDT, YYEEEE. This CDR3 has 17 residues. Study-level points and caveats: In a group of about 6 donors, dominant NKG2C+ clonotypes represented about 1.0-7.5% of CD8+ T cells.

With respect to this clonotype: The target antigen is unknown.

The V and J genes are TRBV5-6 and TRBJ2-2; TCRdb calls TRBD1, which cannot be checked without DNA. Sequencing used blood T cells: a sorted CD56 or NKG2C T cell subset, CD4+ or CD8+ T cells, or bulk PBMC T cells (not recorded which). This sequence originates from a woman aged 50 to 60 in good health. CDR3 residues: CATYRDRGRRRSGELFF.